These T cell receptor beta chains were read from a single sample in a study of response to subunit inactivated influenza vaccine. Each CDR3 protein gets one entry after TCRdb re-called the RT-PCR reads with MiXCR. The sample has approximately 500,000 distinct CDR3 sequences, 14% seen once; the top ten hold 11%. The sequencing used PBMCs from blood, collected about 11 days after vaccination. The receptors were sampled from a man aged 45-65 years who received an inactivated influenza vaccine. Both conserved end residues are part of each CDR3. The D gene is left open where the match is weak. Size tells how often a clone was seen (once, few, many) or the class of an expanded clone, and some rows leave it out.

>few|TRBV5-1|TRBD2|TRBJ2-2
CASSFVGRASDTGELFF
TGCGCCAGCAGCTTTGTCGGGAGGGCCTCGGACACCGGGGAGCTGTTTTTT
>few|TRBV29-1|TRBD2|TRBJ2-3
CSVNSGSGADTQYF
TGCAGCGTAAATAGCGGGAGCGGGGCAGATACGCAGTATTTT
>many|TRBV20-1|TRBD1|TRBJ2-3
CSATDRSISTDTQYF
TGCAGTGCTACGGACAGGTCAATTAGCACAGATACGCAGTATTTT
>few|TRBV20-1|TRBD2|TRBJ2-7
CSARPQRGGTYEQYF
TGCAGTGCTAGACCTCAGCGGGGGGGGACCTACGAGCAGTACTTC
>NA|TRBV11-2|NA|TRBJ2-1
CASSPHRDPYNEQFF
TGTGCCAGCAGCCCCCACAGGGATCCTTACAATGAGCAGTTCTTC
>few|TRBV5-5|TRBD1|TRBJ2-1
CASSSGGQGPYNEQFF
TGTGCCAGCAGCTCCGGGGGACAGGGTCCCTACAATGAGCAGTTCTTC
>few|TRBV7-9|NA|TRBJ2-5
CASSSPARGETQYF
TGTGCCAGCAGCTCCCCCGCCCGAGGCGAGACCCAGTACTTC
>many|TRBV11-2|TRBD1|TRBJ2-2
CASSISTGTGVAGELFF
TGTGCCAGCAGCATTAGCACCGGGACAGGGGTAGCCGGGGAGCTGTTTTTT
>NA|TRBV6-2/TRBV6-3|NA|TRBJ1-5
CASSAPGFGNQPQHF
TGTGCCAGCAGTGCGCCCGGGTTCGGTAATCAGCCCCAGCATTTT
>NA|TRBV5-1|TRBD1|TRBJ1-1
CASRNYRGSTGLGQNTEAFF
TGCGCCAGCAGGAACTACAGGGGGTCTACGGGCCTCGGACAGAACACTGAAGCTTTCTTT
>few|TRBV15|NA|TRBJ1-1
CATSRDQVGTEAFF
TGTGCCACCAGCAGAGATCAGGTTGGGACTGAAGCTTTCTTT
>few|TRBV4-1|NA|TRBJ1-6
CASSQGQVRSPLHF
TGCGCCAGCAGCCAAGGACAGGTTCGCTCACCCCTCCACTTT
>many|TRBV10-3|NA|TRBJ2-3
CAISGGSVGTSTDTQYF
TGTGCCATCAGTGGGGGGTCGGTCGGAACTAGCACAGATACGCAGTATTTT
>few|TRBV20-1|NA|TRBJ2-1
CSARDVGVVRLNEQFF
TGCAGTGCTAGAGATGTGGGAGTGGTTCGACTCAATGAGCAGTTCTTC
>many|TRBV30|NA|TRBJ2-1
CAWSVGVMGDEQFF
TGTGCCTGGAGTGTCGGGGTAATGGGCGATGAGCAGTTCTTC
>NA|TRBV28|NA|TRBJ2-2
CASSSGWTSTRANTGELFF
TGTGCCAGCAGTTCCGGATGGACTTCTACTCGCGCGAACACCGGGGAGCTGTTTTTT
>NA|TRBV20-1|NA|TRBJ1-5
CSASTARGRMQPQHF
TGCAGTGCTAGTACGGCCAGGGGAAGGATGCAGCCCCAGCATTTT
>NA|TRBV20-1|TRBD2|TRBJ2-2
CSASAGGLSGELFF
TGCAGTGCTAGCGCGGGGGGGTTATCCGGGGAGCTGTTTTTT
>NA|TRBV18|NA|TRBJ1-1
CASSPGLTGPEAFF
TGTGCCAGCTCTCCAGGACTCACCGGACCTGAAGCTTTCTTT
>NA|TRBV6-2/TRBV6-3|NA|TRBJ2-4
CASKPAAKNIQYF
TGTGCCAGCAAGCCCGCGGCCAAAAACATTCAGTACTTC
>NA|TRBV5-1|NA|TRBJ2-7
CASSLGSGRVYEQYF
TGCGCCAGCAGCTTGGGATCGGGCAGAGTTTACGAGCAGTACTTC
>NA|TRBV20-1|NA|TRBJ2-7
CSAAIAEKAYEQYF
TGCAGTGCTGCCATAGCGGAGAAGGCCTACGAGCAGTACTTC
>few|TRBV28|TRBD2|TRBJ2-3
CASSLYSGRGADTQYF
TGTGCCAGCAGTTTATATAGCGGGAGGGGAGCAGATACGCAGTATTTT
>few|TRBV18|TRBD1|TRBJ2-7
CASSPSQGVGYEQYF
TGTGCCAGCTCACCGTCGCAGGGGGTAGGGTACGAGCAGTACTTC
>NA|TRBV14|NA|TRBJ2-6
CASSQLIHTGANVLTF
TGTGCCAGCAGCCAATTAATACACACTGGGGCCAACGTCCTGACTTTC
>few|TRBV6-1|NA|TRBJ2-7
CASRDPPSYEQYF
TGTGCCAGCAGGGACCCGCCCTCCTACGAGCAGTACTTC
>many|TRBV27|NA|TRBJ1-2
CASSLQGTNYGYTF
TGTGCCAGCAGTTTACAGGGGACTAACTATGGCTACACCTTC
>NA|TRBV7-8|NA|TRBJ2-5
CASSYSGTVETQYF
TGTGCCAGCAGCTATTCGGGGACCGTTGAGACCCAGTACTTC
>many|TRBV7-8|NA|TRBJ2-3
CASSLDPSSTDTQYF
TGTGCCAGCAGCTTAGACCCGAGTAGCACAGATACGCAGTATTTT
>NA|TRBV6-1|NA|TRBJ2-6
CASSLQGITGANVLTF
TGTGCCAGCAGCCTACAGGGTATTACTGGGGCCAACGTCCTGACTTTC
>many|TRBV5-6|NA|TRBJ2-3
CASSLDVGGTDTQYF
TGTGCCAGCAGCTTGGATGTTGGGGGAACAGATACGCAGTATTTT
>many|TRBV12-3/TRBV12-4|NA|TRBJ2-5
CASSQLTGRETQYF
TGTGCCAGCAGCCAACTGACGGGGAGGGAGACCCAGTACTTC